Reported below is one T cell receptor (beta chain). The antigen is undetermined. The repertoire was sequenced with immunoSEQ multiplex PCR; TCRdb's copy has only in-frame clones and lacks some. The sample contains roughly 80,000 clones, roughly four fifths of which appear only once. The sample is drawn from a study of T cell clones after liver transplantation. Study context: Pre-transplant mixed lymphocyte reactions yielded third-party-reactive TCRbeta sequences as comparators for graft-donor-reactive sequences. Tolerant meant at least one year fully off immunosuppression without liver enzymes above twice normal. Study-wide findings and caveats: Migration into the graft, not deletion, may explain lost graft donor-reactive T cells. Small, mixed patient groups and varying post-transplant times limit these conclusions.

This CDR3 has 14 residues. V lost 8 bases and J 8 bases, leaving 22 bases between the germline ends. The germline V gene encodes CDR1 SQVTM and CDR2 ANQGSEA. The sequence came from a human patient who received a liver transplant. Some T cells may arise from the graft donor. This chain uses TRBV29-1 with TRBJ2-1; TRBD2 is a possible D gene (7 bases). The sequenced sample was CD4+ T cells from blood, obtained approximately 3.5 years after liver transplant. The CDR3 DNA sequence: TGCAGCACCCAAGGGGGGGTCGGTGTCGATGAGCAGTTCTTC. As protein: CSTQGGVGVDEQFF.